The 23 T cell receptor beta chains in this list originate from one sample, sequenced in a study of cytomegalovirus exposure and HLA in healthy donors. PCR amplification relied on 60 Vbeta primers (plus 13 Jbeta primers). TCRdb's copy holds only in-frame clones and misses some; the assay was immunoSEQ multiplex PCR. The table has 100,000 to 150,000 clones, approximately 78% seen once. The specimen sequenced was PBMCs. Source of these receptors: a woman aged 25 to 45 in good health and CMV-seronegative.

The chain recombines TRBV30 with TRBJ2-7, with D perhaps TRBD1 (6 bases). In germline, CDR1 is GTSNPN, CDR2 SVGIG (reference sequence). V lost 5 bases and J 7 bases, leaving 12 bases between the germline ends. The CDR3 loop spans 11 amino acids. The CDR3 region is CAWGGRGEQYF. Written as DNA, the CDR3 is TGTGCCTGGGGCGGCAGGGGTGAGCAGTACTTC.

The V and J genes are TRBV5-1 and TRBJ1-1; the D gene is possibly TRBD1 (6 bases). Per the germline V gene, CDR1 is SGHRS and CDR2 is YFSETQ. V was shortened by 0 bases and J by 4 bases, with 10 bases between the two germline ends. The CDR3 sequence is 14 residues long. In DNA form, the CDR3 reads TGCGCCAGCAGCTTGGACAGGGCGAGCACTGAAGCTTTCTTT. This gives the protein CASSLDRASTEAFF.

The chain links TRBV11-3 to TRBJ2-3; TRBD2 matches 11 bases. Trimming at V came to 8 bases and at J to 6 bases, leaving 7 bases not matched to a gene. CDR1 is SGHNT, CDR2 YENEEA, per germline. CDR3 length equals 14 residues. CDR3 DNA: TGTGCCAGCGGAACTAGCGGGGGCGGGGATACGCAGTATTTT. This gives the protein CASGTSGGGDTQYF.

The DNA for the CDR3 is TGTGCCAGCAGCCCCTCCGGACAGGACTATAATTCACCCCTCCACTTT. It codes for CASSPSGQDYNSPLHF. The chain links TRBV9 to TRBJ1-6, with 7 bases identical to TRBD1. With 4 bases clipped from V and 3 bases from J, the junction kept 7 bases outside the gene matches. Germline V gene lookup returns CDR1 SGDLS and CDR2 YYNGEE. The CDR3 runs 16 residues.

This sequence joins TRBV5-6 and TRBJ2-1; D is ambiguous. The germline V gene has CDR1 SGHDT and CDR2 YYEEEE. Between the trimmed V and J ends, which lost 1 base and 5 bases, there was a span of 7 bases. This CDR3 has 13 amino acids. CDR3 amino acids: CASSLKRNNEQFF. DNA for the CDR3: TGTGCCAGCAGCTTGAAGCGTAACAATGAGCAGTTCTTC.

The chain is built from TRBV5-1 and TRBJ1-1; D remains unclear. V was trimmed by 5 bases and J by 5 bases, leaving 19 bases between them. This CDR3 has 15 amino acids. CDR1 is SGHRS and CDR2 is YFSETQ in the germline V gene. The CDR3 DNA follows: TGCGCCAGCAGTTTTGGTGGGGTCACGGGGACTGAAGCTTTCTTT. Its protein is CASSFGGVTGTEAFF.

The chain employs TRBV30 and TRBJ1-5; TRBD1 agrees at 8 bases. The CDR3 spans 15 residues. V was pared by 4 bases and J by 6 bases, with 11 bases of the junction left unmatched. Germline V lookup: CDR1 GTSNPN, CDR2 SVGIG (reference sequence). The CDR3 sequence is CAWNLRGQESQPQHF. The CDR3 DNA sequence: TGTGCCTGGAACCTTCGGGGACAGGAAAGTCAGCCCCAGCATTTT.

This chain uses TRBV6-1 with TRBJ1-5, with D maybe TRBD1 (5 bases). This CDR3 has 16 amino acids. V dropped 4 bases and J dropped 2 bases, with 15 bases sitting between them. The germline V gene has CDR1 MNHNS and CDR2 SASEGT. CDR3 nucleotide sequence: TGTGCCAGCAGTGCCTCCCCGGGGGGGGGCAATCAGCCCCAGCATTTT. Translation: CASSASPGGGNQPQHF.

The chain carries TRBV6-6 and TRBJ1-4, with 7 bases identical to TRBD1. This CDR3 has 14 residues. The V and J ends lost 8 bases and 8 bases, in that order; junction bases with no gene match: 11. Germline assignment: CDR1 MNHNY and CDR2 SVGAGI (reference sequence). The DNA for the CDR3 is TGTGCCAGCGCGGATGGACAGGCCAAAGAAAAACTGTTTTTT. As protein: CASADGQAKEKLFF.

The chain couples TRBV6-1 to TRBJ2-7, with TRBD2 identical over 8 bases. The CDR3 runs 15 residues. V gave up 0 bases and J gave up 10 bases; unmatched junction bases: 11. CDR1 MNHNS and CDR2 SASEGT come from the germline V gene. CDR3 DNA sequence: TGTGCCAGCAGTGAAGCCACGGGACTAGGCAAGAGACAGTACTTC. Encoded protein: CASSEATGLGKRQYF.

The gene calls are TRBV2 and TRBJ1-1; maybe TRBD1 (6 bases). The CDR3 is made up of 13 amino acids. The V end lost 7 bases, the J end lost 4 bases, and 13 bases lay between the germline ends. Germline V CDR1 and CDR2: SNHLY, FYNNEI. Here the CDR3 DNA reads TGTGCCAGCATGCGGGGGCAAGGCACTGAAGCTTTCTTT. Its translation: CASMRGQGTEAFF.

The chain uses TRBV29-1 and TRBJ1-1; TRBD1 might be the D (6 bases). The germline V gene has CDR1 SQVTM and CDR2 ANQGSEA. Trimming took 4 bases from V and 0 from J, leaving 9 bases between them. CDR3 length: 13 residues. The CDR3, as DNA: TGCAGCGTTGTGTACAGGGTGAACACTGAAGCTTTCTTT. Translated: CSVVYRVNTEAFF.

In the case of this clone: The junction departs from the called germline gene at one end, perhaps through a read error. V gene TRBV7-9 combines with J gene TRBJ1-4; 12 bases fit TRBD1. The germline V gene encodes CDR1 SEHNR and CDR2 FQNEAQ (reference sequence). This CDR3 is 16 amino acids long. The CDR3 loop is CSSSLGDRGRSEKLFF. The CDR3, as DNA: TGTTCCAGCAGCTTGGGGGACAGGGGGCGCAGTGAAAAACTGTTTTTT.

The chain uses TRBV7-2 and TRBJ1-2; D unresolved. In germline, CDR1 is SGHTA, CDR2 FQGNSA. This CDR3 contains 13 residues. The germline V and J ends were trimmed by 1 base and 2 bases, with 5 bases remaining between them. CDR3: CASSLVENYGYTF. The CDR3 nucleotides read TGTGCCAGCAGCTTAGTTGAGAACTATGGCTACACCTTC.

This clone turned up a few times. Compared with germline, one end of the junction differs, possibly owing to a read error. The V gene is TRBV7-9, the J gene TRBJ1-4, with 9 bases that match TRBD1. CDR1 is SEHNR and CDR2 is FQNEAQ in the germline V gene (reference sequence). The CDR3 sequence is 17 residues long. The CDR3 protein is CSSSPRGIQGAGEKLFF. CDR3 nucleotides: TGTTCCAGCAGCCCGCGGGGTATACAGGGGGCGGGGGAAAAACTGTTTTTT.

The chain links TRBV6-4 to TRBJ2-3; 13 bases map to TRBD2. Germline CDR1 and CDR2: MRHNA and SNTAGT. This CDR3 region has 16 residues. V gave up 5 bases and J gave up 4 bases; unmatched junction bases: 6. CDR3 in DNA: TGTGCCAGCAGTATGAGGACTAGCGGGGGTTCAGATACGCAGTATTTT. Its protein is CASSMRTSGGSDTQYF.

The chain is built from TRBV4-3 and TRBJ2-1; tentatively, D is TRBD2 (6 bases). This CDR3 has 18 residues. Trimming pared 0 bases from V and 6 bases from J, leaving 21 bases between. Germline-derived CDR1 and CDR2 are LGHNA and YSLEER. CDR3 loop: CASSQDSPSSVGGNEQFF. The CDR3 DNA reads TGCGCCAGCAGCCAAGATAGTCCGTCTAGCGTGGGTGGCAATGAGCAGTTCTTC.

The V and J genes are TRBV9 and TRBJ2-1, with 10 bases fitting TRBD2. CDR1 and CDR2 (germline): SGDLS, YYNGEE. The CDR3 has 16 amino acids. The V segment lost 1 base and the J segment 6 bases; nucleotides outside the gene matches: 7. In nucleotides, the CDR3 is TGTGCCAGCAGCGTACGAGGAATAGCGGGGGGCAATGAGCAGTTCTTC. This encodes CASSVRGIAGGNEQFF.

The V and J genes are TRBV5-4 and TRBJ2-7, with a tentative D call TRBD1 (6 bases). The length of the CDR3 is 15 residues. Between the trimmed V and J ends, which lost 0 bases and 0 bases, there was a span of 10 bases. Germline V lookup: CDR1 SGHNT, CDR2 YYREEE (reference sequence). DNA for the CDR3: TGTGCCAGCAGCTTGGAGCAGGGGAACTCCTACGAGCAGTACTTC. Translated, it gives CASSLEQGNSYEQYF. The variable domain in full, completed from reference TRBV5-4 and TRBJ2-7, reads ETGVTQSPTHLIKTRGQQVTLRCSSQSGHNTVSWYQQALGQGPQFIFQYYREEENGRGNFPPRFSGLQFPNYSSELNVNALELDDSALYLCASSLEQGNSYEQYFGPGTRLTVT.

The table lists this clone with a count of one. The V gene is TRBV5-1, the J gene TRBJ1-1; weak D call: TRBD1 (6 bases). Germline assignment: CDR1 SGHRS and CDR2 YFSETQ. The CDR3 is 15 residues long. Trimming removed 3 bases at V and 5 bases at J, with 17 bases between. This CDR3 reads CASSSITGGATEAFF. CDR3 DNA sequence: TGCGCCAGCAGCTCGATTACGGGGGGGGCGACTGAAGCTTTCTTT.

This clone was counted a single time. The rearrangement uses TRBV15 and TRBJ1-1; D is undetermined. The ends were cut back, 5 bases at V and 5 bases at J, with 9 bases in the middle. This CDR3 comprises 12 residues. Per germline, CDR1 LNHNV and CDR2 YYDKDF (reference sequence). The CDR3 DNA reads TGTGCCACCAGCGTCGGGGTGACTGAAGCTTTCTTT. Its translation: CATSVGVTEAFF.

This chain uses TRBV14 with TRBJ1-3, with D possibly TRBD1 on 6 matching bases. Per the germline V gene, CDR1 is SGHDN and CDR2 is FVKESK. The CDR3 runs 15 residues. V dropped 4 bases and J dropped 7 bases, with 17 bases sitting between them. CDR3 amino acids: CASSRLQGRGNTIYF. The CDR3 DNA is TGTGCCAGCAGCCGGCTCCAGGGTAGGGGGAACACCATATATTTT.

V is TRBV12-5 and J is TRBJ1-4, with D hard to call. In germline, CDR1 is LGHNT, CDR2 FRNRAP. The length of the CDR3 is 15 residues. Trimming pared 6 bases from V and 2 bases from J, leaving 13 bases between. CDR3 amino acids: CASGRFGVTNEKLFF. The CDR3, as DNA: TGTGCTAGTGGCCGCTTTGGAGTGACTAATGAAAAACTGTTTTTT.